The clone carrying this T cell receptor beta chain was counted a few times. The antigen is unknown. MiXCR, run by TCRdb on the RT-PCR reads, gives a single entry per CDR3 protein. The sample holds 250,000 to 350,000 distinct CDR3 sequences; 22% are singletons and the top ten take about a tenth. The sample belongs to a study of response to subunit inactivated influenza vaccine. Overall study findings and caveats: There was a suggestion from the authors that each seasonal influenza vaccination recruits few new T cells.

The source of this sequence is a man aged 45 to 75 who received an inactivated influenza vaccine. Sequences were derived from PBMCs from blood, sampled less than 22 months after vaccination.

This CDR3 reads CASSLLGAGNTIYF. For the CDR3, the DNA is TGTGCCAGCAGCTTACTGGGGGCAGGAAACACCATATATTTT. The chain couples TRBV7-9 to TRBJ1-3, with D perhaps TRBD1 (6 bases). The CDR3 extends over 14 amino acids. V lost 2 bases and J lost 4, with 9 bases in between. CDR1 is SEHNR, CDR2 FQNEAQ, per germline (reference sequence).